The entry below describes one T cell receptor (beta chain). The CDR3 length is 16 residues. The germline V gene has CDR1 MNHNS and CDR2 SASEGT. V was pared by 2 bases and J by 2 bases, with 15 bases between. These data are taken from a study of blood T cell repertoires in COVID-19. Generated by immunoSEQ multiplex PCR, the TCRdb table keeps only in-frame clones and is missing some. Of around 140,000 clones in the sample, about 90% were seen once. This clonotype was sampled from a man aged 50 or older who had recovered from COVID-19. The V gene is TRBV6-1, the J gene TRBJ2-5; TRBD1 is a possible D gene (5 bases). Input material: peripheral blood. The CDR3 is CASSERGNVRQETQYF. In DNA, the CDR3 is TGTGCCAGCAGTGAAAGGGGCAATGTAAGGCAAGAGACCCAGTACTTC.